These T cell receptor beta chains were read from a single sample in a study of blood T cells in healthy people across ages. TCRdb re-called the 5' RACE reads through MiXCR, storing one row per CDR3 protein. Of around 1,000,000 distinct CDR3 sequences listed, roughly two fifths are singletons. Sequencing was carried out using blood. These receptors came from a man aged 18 to 35 in good health. CDR3s include the opening cysteine and the closing phenylalanine or tryptophan. Fields, in order: clone size, J gene, D gene, V gene, CDR3 DNA, CDR3 protein. D genes are given only for firm matches. Only part of the rows carry a size: once, few, many, or a class if the clone is expanded.

size: few
J: TRBJ1-1
D: -
V: TRBV20-1
DNA: TGCAGTGCCCCCAGGGTCGTCACTGAAGCTTTCTTT
CDR3: CSAPRVVTEAFF

size: many
J: TRBJ2-7
D: -
V: TRBV3-1
DNA: TGTGCCAGCAGCGGTACCGACAGACACTCCTACGAGCAGTACTTC
CDR3: CASSGTDRHSYEQYF

size: -
J: TRBJ2-3
D: -
V: TRBV4-2
DNA: TGTGCCAGCAGCCAAGTTCCAGCAAGCGGCGGCACAGATACGCAGTATTTT
CDR3: CASSQVPASGGTDTQYF

size: few
J: TRBJ1-2
D: -
V: TRBV12-3/TRBV12-4
DNA: TGTGCCAGCAGTTTACCCGGGGATGTCTACACCTTC
CDR3: CASSLPGDVYTF

size: -
J: TRBJ2-5
D: TRBD2
V: TRBV7-9
DNA: TGTGCCAGCAGCTTAAGGCTAGCGGGGGTCCAAGAGACCCAGTACTTC
CDR3: CASSLRLAGVQETQYF

size: once
J: TRBJ1-1
D: -
V: TRBV2
DNA: TGTGCCAGCAGTGACGTAGAACAGTGGGCGAACACTGAAGCTTTCTTT
CDR3: CASSDVEQWANTEAFF

size: -
J: TRBJ1-1
D: -
V: TRBV4-3
DNA: TGCGCCAGCAGCCAAGATTCGTGGGAGAACACTGAAGCTTTCTTT
CDR3: CASSQDSWENTEAFF

size: -
J: TRBJ2-5
D: TRBD2
V: TRBV25-1
DNA: TGTGCCAGCAGCTTACATCCGGGACTAGCGGGAATACAAGAGACCCAGTACTTC
CDR3: CASSLHPGLAGIQETQYF

size: -
J: TRBJ2-5
D: -
V: TRBV4-2
DNA: TGTGCCAGCAGCCAAGATGGTGGTAATGAGCAGTACTTC
CDR3: CASSQDGGNEQYF

size: -
J: TRBJ2-7
D: -
V: TRBV6-2/TRBV6-3
DNA: TGTGCCAGCAGTAAGCAGGCTGGGTCCTACGAGCAGTACTTC
CDR3: CASSKQAGSYEQYF

size: -
J: TRBJ1-1
D: TRBD1
V: TRBV6-5
DNA: TGTGCCAGCAGTTACCGAGGGACAGGCGAAGCTTTCTTT
CDR3: CASSYRGTGEAFF

size: few
J: TRBJ1-1
D: -
V: TRBV5-1
DNA: TGCGCCAGCAGCCCAATGACAGTATTGAACACTGAAGCTTTCTTT
CDR3: CASSPMTVLNTEAFF

size: many
J: TRBJ2-7
D: -
V: TRBV12-3/TRBV12-4
DNA: TGTGCCAGCAGTTGGGGACGAAATACCTACGAGCAGTACTTC
CDR3: CASSWGRNTYEQYF

size: -
J: TRBJ1-4
D: -
V: TRBV25-1
DNA: TGTGCCAGCAGTGACCCCAACAGGGCAACTAATGAAAAACTGTTTTTT
CDR3: CASSDPNRATNEKLFF

size: -
J: TRBJ2-7
D: TRBD2
V: TRBV7-3
DNA: TGTGCCAGCAGCTTAATCCCCCAGACTAGCGGGGCCTACAATGAGCAGTACTTC
CDR3: CASSLIPQTSGAYNEQYF

size: -
J: TRBJ2-5
D: -
V: TRBV5-6
DNA: TGTGCCAGCAGCTTGAGGCTAGCGAGTCTGAACCAAGAGACCCAGTACTTC
CDR3: CASSLRLASLNQETQYF

size: -
J: TRBJ2-2
D: -
V: TRBV4-3
DNA: TGCGCCAGCAGCCAAGATGCCCATTGGACCACCGGGGAGCTGTTTTTT
CDR3: CASSQDAHWTTGELFF

size: few
J: TRBJ2-3
D: TRBD1
V: TRBV20-1
DNA: TGCAGTGCTCCCCGGACAGGTAGCACAGATACGCAGTATTTT
CDR3: CSAPRTGSTDTQYF

size: few
J: TRBJ2-5
D: -
V: TRBV11-1
DNA: TGTGCCAGCAGCTCCAGGTGGGGTAGTCTGGAGACCCAGTACTTC
CDR3: CASSSRWGSLETQYF

size: -
J: TRBJ2-5
D: -
V: TRBV12-3/TRBV12-4
DNA: TGTGCCAGCAGTTTGGATTGGGGCGGGGAGACCCAGTACTTC
CDR3: CASSLDWGGETQYF

size: -
J: TRBJ2-1
D: -
V: TRBV20-1
DNA: TGCAGTGCTATGGACCTAATCTCCTACAATGAGCAGTTCTTC
CDR3: CSAMDLISYNEQFF

size: -
J: TRBJ1-2
D: -
V: TRBV27
DNA: TGTGCCAGCAGACCTGCACTCCAGGGCCTCTATGGCTACACCTTC
CDR3: CASRPALQGLYGYTF

size: -
J: TRBJ2-2
D: TRBD1
V: TRBV2
DNA: TGTGCCAGCCAAAAACTGACAGGGGCCACCGGGGAGCTGTTTTTT
CDR3: CASQKLTGATGELFF

size: -
J: TRBJ2-7
D: TRBD1
V: TRBV20-1
DNA: TGCAGTGCTAGCAGACAGGGCGGAGAGAAGTACTTC
CDR3: CSASRQGGEKYF

size: -
J: TRBJ1-5
D: TRBD1
V: TRBV7-2
DNA: TGTGCCAGCAGCTCTCCGTCCGGGACAGGGGAGAGTCAGCCCCAGCATTTT
CDR3: CASSSPSGTGESQPQHF

size: -
J: TRBJ1-5
D: -
V: TRBV4-3
DNA: TGCGCCAGCAGCCCCGGACACGAAAAAAATCAGCCCCAGCATTTT
CDR3: CASSPGHEKNQPQHF

size: many
J: TRBJ2-5
D: -
V: TRBV12-3/TRBV12-4
DNA: TGTGCCAGCAGTTTTGGGTTCCAAGAGACCCAGTACTTC
CDR3: CASSFGFQETQYF

size: -
J: TRBJ2-7
D: -
V: TRBV6-5
DNA: TGTGCCAGCAGTCGACTGCCCCTCCATGCAAATGAGCAGTACTTC
CDR3: CASSRLPLHANEQYF

size: -
J: TRBJ1-2
D: -
V: TRBV15
DNA: TGTGCCACCAGCAGAGATAGGGCGGCCTATGGCTACACCTTC
CDR3: CATSRDRAAYGYTF

size: -
J: TRBJ1-1
D: -
V: TRBV20-1
DNA: TGCAGTGCTAGAGGACCGTACATTGAAGCTTTCTTT
CDR3: CSARGPYIEAFF

size: -
J: TRBJ2-7
D: TRBD1
V: TRBV6-1
DNA: TGTGCCAGCAGTGAAGAGGCAGGGGGTACCTACGAGCAGTACTTC
CDR3: CASSEEAGGTYEQYF

size: -
J: TRBJ1-1
D: -
V: TRBV7-8
DNA: TGTGCCAGCAGCTCGACTCCAGGGCAGTCCCTGTTTAGTGAAGCTTTCTTT
CDR3: CASSSTPGQSLFSEAFF

size: -
J: TRBJ1-5
D: -
V: TRBV20-1
DNA: TGCAGTGCTATCGTAGGGGATAGCAATCAGCCCCAGCATTTT
CDR3: CSAIVGDSNQPQHF

size: -
J: TRBJ1-2
D: -
V: TRBV20-1
DNA: TGCAGTGCTAACCGGGACGGGTTTCCAGGCTACACCTTC
CDR3: CSANRDGFPGYTF

size: -
J: TRBJ1-1
D: -
V: TRBV9
DNA: TGTGCCAGCAGCGCCGGAGTTGAAGCTTTCTTT
CDR3: CASSAGVEAFF

size: few
J: TRBJ2-5
D: -
V: TRBV4-3
DNA: TGCGCCAGCAGCCAAGATCTAGCGTGGGAGACCCAGTACTTC
CDR3: CASSQDLAWETQYF

size: -
J: TRBJ1-2
D: -
V: TRBV20-1
DNA: TGCAGTGCTGACGGCCCCGATGGCTACACCTTC
CDR3: CSADGPDGYTF

size: -
J: TRBJ1-2
D: TRBD1
V: TRBV7-2
DNA: TGTGCCAGCAGCTTAGCGGACAGGGGGGGTGGCTACACCTTC
CDR3: CASSLADRGGGYTF